This T cell receptor (beta chain) was documented in a study of blood T cell repertoires in COVID-19. As for the study in general: The United States, Italy and Spain supplied acute and convalescent COVID-19 samples.

Looked up from germline, CDR1 is LGHNA and CDR2 is YNFKEQ. The CDR3 is made up of 13 amino acids. V was shortened by 1 base and J by 6 bases, with 8 bases between the two germline ends. Study processing details: Estimated nucleated cell counts came from reference gene primer amplification. Assay used: immunoSEQ multiplex PCR; TCRdb lists only in-frame clones, some missing. V and J calls and clone size follow that table, whereas D and trimming were derived from the DNA. The table includes tens of thousands of clones, 65% to 80% detected once. The receptor was derived from a human donor in a cohort sampled during active COVID-19. The gene calls are TRBV4-2 and TRBJ2-3, with D possibly being TRBD2 (5 bases). Sequencing was done on a sample of peripheral blood. The CDR3 region is CASSQGSGDTQYF. The CDR3 nucleotides are TGTGCCAGCAGCCAAGGGTCGGGGGATACGCAGTATTTT.